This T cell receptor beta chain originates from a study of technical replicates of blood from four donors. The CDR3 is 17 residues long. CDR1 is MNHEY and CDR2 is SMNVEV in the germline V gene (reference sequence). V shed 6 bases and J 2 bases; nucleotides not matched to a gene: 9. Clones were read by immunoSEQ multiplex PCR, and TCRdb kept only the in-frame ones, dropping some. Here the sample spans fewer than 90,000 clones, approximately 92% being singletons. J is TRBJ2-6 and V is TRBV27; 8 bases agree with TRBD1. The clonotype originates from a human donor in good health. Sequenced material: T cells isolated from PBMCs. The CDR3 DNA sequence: TGTGCCAGCAGGGCGACAGGGGCCTTGACTGGGGCCAACGTCCTGACTTTC. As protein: CASRATGALTGANVLTF.